A single sample gave rise to the 14 T cell receptor beta chains below, sequenced in a study of T cells in Graves' hyperthyroidism and ophthalmopathy. The CDR3 regions of TCR beta were amplified from RNA transcripts. An initial round of RT-PCR targeting the TCR CDR3 relied on the HTBI primer set. TCRdb reanalysed the multiplex PCR reads using MiXCR and keeps one entry per CDR3 protein. The profile covers 480,000 or so distinct CDR3 sequences, with around 50% appearing a single time and around 44% taken by the ten largest. Input material: peripheral blood or thyroid tissue (not recorded which). Every receptor here comes from an adult woman with Graves' disease, either hyperthyroidism or ophthalmopathy (not recorded which).

The CDR3 sequence: CASSGGLLAGYEQYF. CDR3 nucleotide sequence: TGTGCCAGCAGCGGCGGGCTCCTAGCGGGCTACGAGCAGTACTTC. V and J are TRBV9 and TRBJ2-7, with 8 nucleotides matching TRBD2. The CDR3 is 15 residues long. Trimming cost V 3 bases and J 3 bases; bases outside gene matches: 8. Germline lookup yields CDR1 SGDLS and CDR2 YYNGEE.

The CDR3 sequence is CASSKFAGVVTGETQYF. The CDR3 nucleotides read TGTGCCAGCAGCAAATTCGCGGGAGTTGTAACGGGGGAGACCCAGTACTTC. The gene calls are TRBV7-9 and TRBJ2-5; 7 nucleotides line up with TRBD2. Germline lookup yields CDR1 SEHNR and CDR2 FQNEAQ (reference sequence). Trimming took 5 bases from V and 5 from J; bases not matched to a gene: 17. The CDR3 contains 17 residues.

This clonotype was observed many times. The gene calls are TRBV24-1 and TRBJ2-7; D is uncertain. V was pared by 5 bases and J by 7 bases, with 17 bases between. Germline CDR1 and CDR2: KGHDR and SFDVKD. There are 14 residues in the CDR3. The CDR3 DNA sequence: TGTGCCACCAGTGGACATCCTTCGAGTCGAGAGCAGTACTTC. Translation: CATSGHPSSREQYF.

With respect to this clonotype: The junction differs from germline at one of its ends, possibly a read error. The V call is TRBV15, the J call TRBJ1-5; D is undetermined. The CDR3 totals 14 residues. Germline CDR1 and CDR2: LNHNV and YYDKDF (reference sequence). DNA for the CDR3: TGTGCCACCGGTACAAGTTATAGCAATCATCCCCAGCATTTT. It specifies CATGTSYSNHPQHF.

This rearrangement joins TRBV10-3 to TRBJ1-1, with TRBD1 identical over 7 bases. From germline, CDR1 is ENHRY and CDR2 SYGVKD. With V trimmed by 6 bases and J by 5 bases, 12 bases remained unmatched. This CDR3 has 15 residues. CDR3 coding DNA: TGTGCCATCAGACGAGACAGGGAGGATCGAACTGAAGCTTTCTTT. Translation: CAIRRDREDRTEAFF.

This clonotype has just a few counts. The gene calls are TRBV28 and TRBJ2-2; 14 nucleotides align to TRBD2. CDR3 length: 14 residues. Germline V gene data show CDR1 as MDHEN and CDR2 as SYDVKM. The junction had 1 base not matched to a gene; V was cut back by 8 bases and J by 5 bases. CDR3 sequence: CASRLAGGTGELFF. Here the CDR3 DNA reads TGTGCCAGCCGACTAGCGGGAGGGACCGGGGAGCTGTTTTTT.

This clonotype showed up many times. The rearrangement joins TRBV10-3 to TRBJ2-2; tentatively, D is TRBD1 (5 bases). CDR3 size: 19 residues. The germline CDR1 and CDR2 sequences are ENHRY and SYGVKD. Trimming pared 3 bases from V and 0 bases from J, leaving 20 bases between. The CDR3 loop reads CAISDLLRAGSSNTGELFF. The CDR3 DNA sequence: TGTGCCATCAGTGACCTTTTGAGAGCAGGGTCGTCGAACACCGGGGAGCTGTTTTTT.

This clonotype was observed a few times. This chain's CDR3 is CASKSSGTADTQYF. The CDR3 DNA reads as TGTGCCAGCAAGTCTAGCGGGACGGCGGATACGCAGTATTTT. The gene calls are TRBV12-3 or TRBV12-4 and TRBJ2-3; 9 bases fit TRBD2. The CDR3 has 14 residues. V shed 7 bases and J 6 bases; nucleotides not matched to a gene: 8.

The chain combines TRBV2 with TRBJ1-5, with D unclear. The germline CDR1 and CDR2 sequences are SNHLY and FYNNEI. The CDR3 is 14 residues long. V was trimmed by 6 bases and J by 7 bases, leaving 16 bases between them. CDR3 sequence reads: CASSPWLPGQPQHF. The DNA of the CDR3 is TGTGCCAGCAGCCCTTGGCTTCCGGGGCAGCCCCAGCATTTT.

The chain uses TRBV29-1 and TRBJ1-2, with D maybe TRBD1 (6 bases). This CDR3 has 12 amino acids. Germline V gene lookup returns CDR1 SQVTM and CDR2 ANQGSEA. Trimming pared 1 base from V and 10 bases from J, leaving 13 bases between. The DNA of the CDR3 is TGCAGCGTTGAAGGGGGGGCAGCCCACTACACCTTC. Residues: CSVEGGAAHYTF.

The CDR3 protein is CASSFPPLVALETQYF. In DNA form, the CDR3 reads TGTGCCAGCAGCTTCCCGCCACTAGTTGCGTTGGAGACCCAGTACTTC. This chain connects TRBV7-9 to TRBJ2-5; D perhaps matches TRBD2 (5 bases). There are 16 residues in the CDR3. The V end lost 3 bases, the J end lost 5 bases, and 19 bases lay between the germline ends. Germline CDR1 and CDR2: SEHNR and FQNEAQ (reference sequence).

In its sample, this clonotype was seen many times. V usage is TRBV2 and J usage is TRBJ1-2, with 8 bases lining up with TRBD1. Germline CDR1 SNHLY, CDR2 FYNNEI. The ends lost 7 bases at V and 2 bases at J; junction bases unmatched: 6. The CDR3 covers 14 residues. The CDR3 sequence is CASKDRGFNYGYTF. CDR3 sequence (DNA): TGTGCCAGCAAAGACAGGGGTTTCAACTATGGCTACACCTTC.

The chain joins TRBV30 to TRBJ2-5; unclear D gene. Germline lookup yields CDR1 GTSNPN and CDR2 SVGIG (reference sequence). Trimming removed 3 bases from V and 3 bases from J, with 11 bases in between. The length of the CDR3 is 13 residues. CDR3 residues: CAWSRTRKETQYF. The CDR3 DNA follows: TGTGCCTGGAGCCGAACAAGAAAAGAGACCCAGTACTTC.

The chain joins TRBV5-1 to TRBJ2-5; perhaps TRBD1 as D (5 bases). The CDR3 runs to 14 residues. Germline values: CDR1 SGHRS, CDR2 YFSETQ. Trimming pared 2 bases from V and 2 bases from J, leaving 10 bases between. The CDR3 here is CASSFDSQQETQYF. The CDR3 bases are TGCGCCAGCAGCTTCGACAGCCAGCAAGAGACCCAGTACTTC.